What follows are 12 T cell receptor beta chains derived from one specimen sequenced in a study of blood T cell repertoires in COVID-19. Assay used: immunoSEQ multiplex PCR; TCRdb lists only in-frame clones, some missing. The sample records about 340,000 clones, 88% being singletons. The sequencing sample was made of peripheral blood. All receptors derive from a woman aged 70 to 79 with COVID-19, enrolled during active disease.

This clone has more than one count but fewer than ten. V usage is TRBV4-1 and J usage is TRBJ1-2; no firm D call. Trimming took 2 bases from V and 2 from J, leaving 12 bases between them. The CDR3 contains 15 residues. Germline CDR1 MGHRA, CDR2 YSYEKL. The CDR3 DNA follows: TGCGCCAGCAGCCAAATAACAGCAATAAACTATGGCTACACCTTC. It codes for CASSQITAINYGYTF.

The chain links TRBV27 to TRBJ2-2, with D perhaps TRBD2 (6 bases). CDR3 length: 16 residues. Germline CDR1 is MNHEY and CDR2 is SMNVEV (reference sequence). Trimming removed 4 bases from V and 6 bases from J, with 18 bases in between. CDR3 coding DNA: TGTGCCAGCAGTTACAGCGGGCCATCTTGGGCCGGGGAGCTGTTTTTT. This encodes CASSYSGPSWAGELFF.

The rearrangement uses TRBV6-6 and TRBJ2-7; 8 nucleotides align to TRBD1. CDR1 is MNHNY and CDR2 is SVGAGI in the germline V gene (reference sequence). The CDR3 totals 14 residues. V lost 8 bases, J lost 4 bases, and 10 bases stayed unmatched. Here the CDR3 DNA reads TGTGCCAGCCGTCGACCGGGACAGGAGTACGAGCAGTACTTC. Amino acids: CASRRPGQEYEQYF.

This chain joins TRBV7-9 and TRBJ2-7; possible D gene TRBD2, 5 bases. This CDR3 contains 14 residues. V was pared by 8 bases and J by 0 bases, with 14 bases between. The germline CDR1 and CDR2 sequences are SEHNR and FQNEAQ (reference sequence). The CDR3 sequence is CASSEGRFSYEQYF. CDR3 in DNA: TGTGCCAGCTCTGAGGGCCGGTTCTCCTACGAGCAGTACTTC.

A single count supports this clone. At one end the junction does not follow the germline gene, possibly because of a read error. The CDR3 DNA is TGTGCCAGCAGTCCGACTAGCGGGTTCCCGGGGGACTTC. Protein product: CASSPTSGFPGDF. The chain links TRBV12-3 or TRBV12-4 to TRBJ2-7, with TRBD2 identical over 10 bases. This CDR3 spans 13 amino acids.

This chain connects TRBV19 to TRBJ2-3; the match to TRBD1 covers 9 bases. J lost 6 bases, V lost 1 base, and 5 bases had no gene match. Germline V gene sequence: CDR1 LNHDA, CDR2 SQIVND (reference sequence). The CDR3 extends over 15 amino acids. The CDR3 region is CASSIVGTGFDTQYF. The CDR3 DNA sequence: TGTGCCAGTAGTATAGTTGGGACAGGGTTCGATACGCAGTATTTT.

CDR3 sequence (DNA): TGTGCCAGCAGCTTGTACGGGACTCGCGGGTTCCCAGATACGCAGTATTTT. This gives the protein CASSLYGTRGFPDTQYF. The chain couples TRBV7-9 to TRBJ2-3, with a weak D call TRBD2 (6 bases). The V gene lost 3 bases and the J gene lost 4 bases, with 20 bases spanning the gap. The CDR3 consists of 17 residues. Germline V gene data show CDR1 as SEHNR and CDR2 as FQNEAQ (reference sequence).

The chain recombines TRBV5-1 with TRBJ2-1, with TRBD2 matching over 14 bases. This CDR3 region has 15 residues. The germline V gene has CDR1 SGHRS and CDR2 YFSETQ. The trim removed 3 bases at V and 7 bases at J, leaving 3 bases unmatched. The CDR3 bases are TGCGCCAGCAGCTCGACTAGCGGGGGGGTAAATGAGCAGTTCTTC. It yields the protein CASSSTSGGVNEQFF.

This sequence joins TRBV10-3 and TRBJ2-2, with 7 positions matching TRBD2. The ends lost 2 bases at V and 3 bases at J; junction bases unmatched: 12. Germline V gene lookup returns CDR1 ENHRY and CDR2 SYGVKD. CDR3 size: 18 residues. The CDR3 spells CAISEIGTGGGYTGELFF. DNA of the CDR3: TGTGCCATCAGTGAGATCGGGACTGGCGGGGGATACACCGGGGAGCTGTTTTTT.

The chain links TRBV12-3 or TRBV12-4 to TRBJ2-2; no definite D call. The CDR3 sequence is 13 residues long. V was cut by 6 bases and J by 4 bases, with 9 bases left in between. In DNA form, the CDR3 reads TGTGCCAGCAGCCCCCCTCCCACCGGGGAGCTGTTTTTT. Its translation: CASSPPPTGELFF.

The J gene is TRBJ2-3, the V gene TRBV3-1 (or the pseudogene TRBV3-2), with 8 bases lining up with TRBD2. V was clipped by 4 bases and J by 4 bases; unmatched bases: 10. Germline values: CDR1 LGHDT, CDR2 YNNKEL (reference sequence). CDR3 length: 16 residues. The CDR3 here is CASSPYPGGGADTQYF. Here the CDR3 DNA reads TGTGCCAGCAGCCCCTACCCGGGGGGGGGCGCAGATACGCAGTATTTT.

This sequence joins TRBV6-1 and TRBJ1-1; the match to TRBD1 covers 8 bases. The junction had 8 bases not matched to a gene; V was cut back by 2 bases and J by 3 bases. The V gene's germline CDR1 is MNHNS and CDR2 SASEGT. The CDR3 sequence is 16 residues long. The CDR3 nucleotides read TGTGCCAGCAGTGAATCGGGACAGGTTGGCTACACTGAAGCTTTCTTT. It encodes CASSESGQVGYTEAFF.